A selection of T cell receptor beta chains follows, all from one sample in a study of shared clonotypes between healthy human individuals. Only in-frame clones appear in the TCRdb table, and some are missing; sequencing was by immunoSEQ multiplex PCR. In the table there are some 300,000 clones, around 67% of which are singletons. The sequenced sample consisted of memory CD4+ T cells sorted from blood. These receptors all stem from a young man in good health. The CDR3 runs from the conserved cysteine through the conserved F or W. A D gene is named only where the DNA matches it firmly. The size field is filled for only some rows; it gives once, few, many or a size class.

V gene	D gene	clone size	J gene	CDR3 protein	CDR3 DNA
TRBV29-1	TRBD1	.	TRBJ2-3	CSGDRGGTDTQYF	TGCAGCGGGGACAGGGGGGGCACAGATACGCAGTATTTT
TRBV7-9	TRBD2	.	TRBJ2-5	CASSEMRTSGSQETQYF	TGTGCCAGCAGTGAGATGCGGACTAGCGGGTCCCAAGAGACCCAGTACTTC
TRBV7-6	.	.	TRBJ2-2	CASSSLNPNTGELFF	TGTGCCAGCAGCTCCCTGAACCCGAACACCGGGGAGCTGTTTTTT
TRBV28	TRBD1	.	TRBJ1-5	CASSLAVRGQDQPQHF	TGTGCCAGCAGCCTCGCTGTTAGGGGGCAGGATCAGCCCCAGCATTTT
TRBV5-6	TRBD2	few	TRBJ2-3	CASSLAFAGGPSRDTQYF	TGTGCCAGCAGCTTGGCCTTCGCGGGAGGGCCTAGTCGGGATACGCAGTATTTT
TRBV5-6	.	.	TRBJ2-3	CASSPGHLSTDTQYF	TGTGCCAGCAGCCCGGGACACCTAAGCACAGATACGCAGTATTTT
TRBV6-6	TRBD1	.	TRBJ2-3	CASSQDRGHSDTQYF	TGTGCCAGCAGCCAAGACAGGGGGCATTCAGATACGCAGTATTTT
TRBV18	TRBD1	many	TRBJ2-7	CASSTGQGSYEQYF	TGTGCCAGCTCAACCGGACAGGGATCCTACGAGCAGTACTTC
TRBV7-2	.	.	TRBJ2-3	CASSLGAGDTQYF	TGTGCCAGCAGCTTAGGGGCCGGAGATACGCAGTATTTT
TRBV19	.	.	TRBJ1-1	CASSRAQNTEAFF	TGTGCCAGTAGTCGGGCACAGAACACTGAAGCTTTCTTT
TRBV19	.	.	TRBJ1-2	CASSIDLLPLGYTF	TGTGCCAGTAGTATAGATCTACTCCCACTGGGCTACACCTTC
TRBV5-1	TRBD1	.	TRBJ1-2	CASSLGQGNYGYTF	TGCGCCAGCAGCTTGGGACAGGGAAACTATGGCTACACCTTC
TRBV9	TRBD2	.	TRBJ2-1	CASSVLAGGPDEQFF	TGTGCCAGCAGCGTCCTAGCGGGAGGGCCGGATGAGCAGTTCTTC
TRBV7-9	.	.	TRBJ2-7	CASSRRGTYEQYF	TGTGCCAGCAGCCGTCGGGGGACCTACGAGCAGTACTTC
TRBV18	TRBD2	few	TRBJ2-7	CASSGRDYQGEQYF	TGTGCCAGCTCAGGCAGGGACTACCAGGGCGAGCAGTACTTC
TRBV5-4	TRBD2	.	TRBJ2-3	CASSRSSGSGGTDTQYF	TGTGCCAGCAGCCGTAGTAGCGGGAGCGGTGGCACAGATACGCAGTATTTT
TRBV11-2	.	.	TRBJ2-1	CASTPVLANYNEQFF	TGTGCCAGCACCCCAGTGCTAGCGAACTACAATGAGCAGTTCTTC
TRBV4-1	.	.	TRBJ2-3	CASSPHGLSTDTQYF	TGCGCCAGCAGCCCGCACGGTCTCAGCACAGATACGCAGTATTTT
TRBV5-4	TRBD1	.	TRBJ2-7	CASSLAAGGPSYEQYF	TGTGCCAGCAGCTTGGCCGCAGGGGGACCCTCATACGAGCAGTACTTC
TRBV5-1	TRBD2	few	TRBJ2-1	CASSRPGLAGAKSSYNEQFF	TGCGCCAGCAGCCGGCCGGGACTAGCGGGAGCGAAGAGCTCCTACAATGAGCAGTTCTTC
TRBV19	TRBD2	.	TRBJ2-7	CASSPQAGIANEQYF	TGTGCCAGTAGTCCCCAAGCGGGGATCGCGAACGAGCAGTACTTC
TRBV5-4	.	.	TRBJ2-7	CASSLAQDTYEQYF	TGTGCCAGCAGCTTGGCACAGGACACCTACGAGCAGTACTTC
TRBV2	.	.	TRBJ2-7	CASRIYEQYF	TGTGCCAGCAGAATTTACGAGCAGTACTTC
TRBV5-4	.	.	TRBJ1-2	CASSFRSGANSGYGYTF	TGTGCCAGCAGCTTTCGGTCAGGGGCAAACTCCGGATATGGCTACACCTTC